One and the same sample provided the 7 T cell receptor beta chains below, sequenced in a study of OX40 agonist ivuxolimab in advanced cancers. The data were produced by immunoSEQ multiplex PCR, yet TCRdb's version contains in-frame clones alone and is incomplete. This table has around 68,000 clones, 86% appearing once. Sequences were derived from CD4+ or CD8+ T cells sorted from blood, sampled in a trial of the OX40 agonist ivuxolimab. The receptors were sampled from an adult with an advanced solid tumor such as melanoma, head and neck, liver or kidney cancer.

Points on this clone: Mismatch with germline at one junction end may stem from a read error. The gene calls are TRBV5-1 and TRBJ2-7; TRBD1 agrees at 12 bases. Germline CDR1 SGHRS, CDR2 YFSETQ. The CDR3 runs 14 residues. The DNA of the CDR3 is TGCGCCAGCAGCGGGACAGGGGGCTCCCTCGAGCAGCACTTC. It encodes CASSGTGGSLEQHF.

The chain combines TRBV7-2 with TRBJ2-5; 8 bases align to TRBD1. This CDR3 contains 14 residues. Per the germline V gene, CDR1 is SGHTA and CDR2 is FQGNSA. Trimming took 3 bases from V and 2 from J; bases not matched to a gene: 2. DNA for the CDR3: TGTGCCAGCAGCTTTAGACAGGGGCAAGAGACCCAGTACTTC. It codes for CASSFRQGQETQYF.

The J gene is TRBJ2-3, the V gene TRBV7-8, with a weak D call TRBD2 (5 bases). CDR1 is SGHVS and CDR2 is FQNEAQ in the germline V gene. The CDR3 consists of 14 residues. Trimming pared 2 bases from V and 5 bases from J, leaving 11 bases between. CDR3 region: CASSLPGVGDTQYF. CDR3 DNA sequence: TGTGCCAGCAGCTTACCCGGGGTTGGAGATACGCAGTATTTT. The full variable domain, rest sourced from reference TRBV7-8 and TRBJ2-3, is GAGVSQSPRYKVAKRGQDVALRCDPISGHVSLFWYQQALGQGPEFLTYFQNEAQLDKSGLPSDRFFAERPEGSVSTLKIQRTQQEDSAVYLCASSLPGVGDTQYFGPGTRLTVL.

The sample holds one count of this clone. The CDR3 sequence is CASSEGNAYNEQFF. CDR3 sequence (DNA): TGTGCCAGCAGCGAGGGGAACGCCTACAATGAGCAGTTCTTC. This rearrangement joins TRBV28 to TRBJ2-1; either TRBD1 or TRBD2 may supply D (5 bases each). CDR1 is MDHEN, CDR2 SYDVKM, per germline. CDR3 length: 14 amino acids. Trimming removed 6 bases from V and 2 bases from J, with 11 bases in between.

This chain uses TRBV27 with TRBJ2-2; 9 bases map to TRBD1. Germline V CDR1 and CDR2: MNHEY, SMNVEV (reference sequence). This CDR3 comprises 17 residues. The junction had 12 bases not matched to a gene; V was cut back by 5 bases and J by 5 bases. CDR3 DNA sequence: TGTGCCAGCAGTCTTACCGGGACAGGGTTTGAGACCGGGGAGCTGTTTTTT. Amino acids: CASSLTGTGFETGELFF.

The rearrangement joins TRBV10-2 to TRBJ1-2; the match to TRBD1 covers 10 bases. The CDR3 has 15 residues. CDR1 and CDR2 (germline): WSHSY, SAAADI. The junction had 7 bases not matched to a gene; V was cut back by 6 bases and J by 3 bases. CDR3 DNA: TGCGCCAGCAGCGCGGGACAGGGGCTGGACTATGGCTACACCTTC. This translates into CASSAGQGLDYGYTF.

The chain recombines TRBV9 with TRBJ2-7; 14 bases match TRBD2. After removal of 4 bases from V and 4 bases from J, the junction contained 7 bases not matched to a gene. The CDR3 has 16 amino acids. The germline V gene encodes CDR1 SGDLS and CDR2 YYNGEE. CDR3 coding DNA: TGTGCCAGCAGCCCCCGACTAGCGGGAGGGCTGTACGAGCAGTACTTC. Residues: CASSPRLAGGLYEQYF.